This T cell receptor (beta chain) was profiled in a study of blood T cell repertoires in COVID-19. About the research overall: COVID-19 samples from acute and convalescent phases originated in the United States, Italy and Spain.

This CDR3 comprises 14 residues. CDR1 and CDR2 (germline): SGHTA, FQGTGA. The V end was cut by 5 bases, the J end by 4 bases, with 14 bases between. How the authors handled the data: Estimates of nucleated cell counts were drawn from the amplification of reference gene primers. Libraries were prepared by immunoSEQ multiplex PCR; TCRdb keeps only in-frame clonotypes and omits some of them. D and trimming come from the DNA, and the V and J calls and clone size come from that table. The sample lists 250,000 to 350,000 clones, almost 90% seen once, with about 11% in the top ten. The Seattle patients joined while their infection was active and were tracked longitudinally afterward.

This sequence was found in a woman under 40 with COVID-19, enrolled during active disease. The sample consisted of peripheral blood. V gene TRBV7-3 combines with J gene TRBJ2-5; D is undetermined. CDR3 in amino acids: CASSRTGAVETQYF. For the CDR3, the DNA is TGTGCCAGCAGCCGTACTGGTGCGGTAGAGACCCAGTACTTC.